This TCR beta chain was profiled in a study of human T cells and chemical hapten exposure. Study information: Sensitization was performed using 2% DPC on an approximately 2 cm by approximately 2 cm upper inner arm skin site.

This clonotype was seen only a few times. The time point denotes: patch test 2, 6 weeks after DPC sensitization. Treatment noted: therapeutic diphenylcyclopropenone sensitization with weekly scalp DPC. Attachment of unique molecular identifiers to individual cDNA molecules was performed in the library. TCRdb reprocessed the RACE reads via MiXCR and lists one record per CDR3 protein. The table lists 350,000 to 400,000 distinct CDR3 sequences, roughly 6.3% of them singletons. This sequence was found in a woman aged 18-29 years with alopecia areata. Some clones in this sample may be carry-over from other donors' samples. The source was whole blood, collected in connection with sensitization to the hapten diphenylcyclopropenone (DPC).

CDR3 loop: CASSSGTPTQITQYF. CDR3 nucleotides: TGTGCCAGCAGCTCCGGGACACCCACTCAGATAACGCAGTATTTT. The J gene is TRBJ2-3, the V gene TRBV7-6, with a weak D call TRBD1 (6 bases). Germline V gene sequence: CDR1 SGHVS, CDR2 FNYEAQ. V lost 4 bases to trimming and J lost 9 bases, with 20 bases between them. The CDR3 has 15 residues.